Each of the 19 T cell receptor beta chains below was sequenced from the same sample in a study of human T cells and chemical hapten exposure. Time point of the sample: pre-sensitization, week 0. As to treatment: therapeutic diphenylcyclopropenone sensitization with weekly scalp DPC. TCRdb analysed the RACE reads with MiXCR anew, one entry per CDR3 protein. This table holds about 120,000 distinct CDR3 sequences, approximately 13% found once. Sequenced material: whole blood, taken in connection with sensitization to the hapten diphenylcyclopropenone (DPC). The receptors were sampled from a woman aged 18 to 35 with alopecia areata. Some clones in this sample may be carry-over from other donors' samples.

This chain connects TRBV3-1 to TRBJ1-2; 9 positions agree with TRBD1. Germline V gives CDR1 LGHDT, CDR2 YNNKEL (reference sequence). There are 15 residues in the CDR3. V trimming: 3 bases; J trimming: 4 bases; junction bases outside the gene matches: 6. This chain's CDR3 is CASSHKGQGGYGYTF. DNA of the CDR3: TGTGCCAGCAGCCATAAGGGACAGGGCGGCTATGGCTACACCTTC.

The chain employs TRBV3-1 and TRBJ1-1; D call uncertain. V gave up 2 bases and J gave up 4 bases, with 20 bases separating them. Germline values: CDR1 LGHDT, CDR2 YNNKEL (reference sequence). The CDR3 consists of 17 residues. The CDR3 nucleotides are TGTGCCAGCAGCCAACGTACCTTGAGGGATCTGGGCACTGAAGCTTTCTTT. It codes for CASSQRTLRDLGTEAFF. The whole variable domain, remainder taken from reference TRBV3-1 and TRBJ1-1, is DTAVSQTPKYLVTQMGNDKSIKCEQNLGHDTMYWYKQDSKKFLKIMFSYNNKELIINETVPNRFSPKSPDKAHLNLHINSLELGDSAVYFCASSQRTLRDLGTEAFFGQGTRLTVV.

This clonotype showed up many times. The gene calls are TRBV7-3 and TRBJ2-2; possibly TRBD1 or TRBD2 for D (5 bases each). CDR1 is SGHTA and CDR2 is FQGTGA in the germline V gene. The ends were cut back, 5 bases at V and 4 bases at J, with 14 bases in the middle. The CDR3 has 15 amino acids. The CDR3 loop is CASSAREGPTGELFF. The DNA for the CDR3 is TGTGCCAGCAGCGCGAGAGAGGGGCCCACCGGGGAGCTGTTTTTT. The complete variable domain, with remaining parts taken from reference TRBV7-3 and TRBJ2-2, reads GAGVSQTPSNKVTEKGKYVELRCDPISGHTALYWYRQSLGQGPEFLIYFQGTGAADDSGLPNDRFFAVRPEGSVSTLKIQRTERGDSAVYLCASSAREGPTGELFFGEGSRLTVL.

The V call is TRBV6-2 or TRBV6-3, the J call TRBJ1-5; weak D call: TRBD1 (6 bases). In germline, CDR1 is MNHEY, CDR2 SVGEGT. This CDR3 has 13 amino acids. V shed 6 bases and J shed 3 bases, with 9 bases lying between them. For the CDR3, the DNA is TGTGCCAGCAGGGGACAACTCAATCAGCCCCAGCATTTT. This translates into CASRGQLNQPQHF.

This clonotype came up a few times. The V call is TRBV25-1, the J call TRBJ1-1; D not certain. From germline, CDR1 is MGHDK and CDR2 SYGVNS. The CDR3 totals 14 residues. The germline V and J ends were trimmed by 4 bases and 4 bases, with 13 bases remaining between them. In DNA, the CDR3 is TGTGCCAGCAGTGGGGGAAGCTCGGGCACTGAAGCTTTCTTT. As protein: CASSGGSSGTEAFF.

This clonotype showed up many times. The J gene is TRBJ1-5, the V gene TRBV6-2 or TRBV6-3; no definite D call. The CDR3 is 14 residues long. Germline V lookup: CDR1 MNHEY, CDR2 SVGEGT. Trimming cost V 0 bases and J 5 bases, with 8 bases left between them. The CDR3 sequence: CASSYSKLDQPQHF. The CDR3 DNA is TGTGCCAGCAGTTACTCGAAATTAGATCAGCCCCAGCATTTT.

This clonotype was counted between two and nine times. The DNA for the CDR3 is TGTGCCATCAGTGAGTCGACGGCGGGGGACACAGATACGCAGTATTTT. It translates to CAISESTAGDTDTQYF. The chain recombines TRBV10-3 with TRBJ2-3; 7 bases map to TRBD2. CDR3 length equals 16 residues. Germline loops: CDR1 ENHRY, CDR2 SYGVKD. V shed 0 bases and J 2 bases; nucleotides not matched to a gene: 5.

The chain uses TRBV11-1 and TRBJ2-1; D is unresolved. The V end was cut by 7 bases, the J end by 0 bases, with 13 bases between. The CDR3 totals 15 residues. Germline CDR1 reads SGHAT; CDR2 reads FQDESV (reference sequence). This CDR3 is CASNLGRSSYNEQFF. The CDR3, as DNA: TGTGCCAGCAACCTAGGACGTAGCTCCTACAATGAGCAGTTCTTC.

The chain couples TRBV5-4 to TRBJ1-6; D is possibly TRBD1 (6 bases). The CDR3 is 14 amino acids. Trimming shortened V by 3 bases and J by 4 bases, and 8 bases separated the two germline ends. Per germline, CDR1 SGHNT and CDR2 YYREEE (reference sequence). In DNA, the CDR3 is TGTGCCAGCAGCTCACAGGGTTATAATTCACCCCTCCACTTT. It is translated as CASSSQGYNSPLHF.

This clonotype has a count of ten or more. J is TRBJ2-6 and V is TRBV4-3; D ambiguous. Trimming took off 1 base at V and 2 bases at J, with 12 bases between the two ends. The CDR3 is 17 amino acids. Germline loops: CDR1 LGHNA, CDR2 YSLEER. CDR3 sequence reads: CASSQGHWEPGANVLTF. CDR3 nucleotides: TGCGCCAGCAGCCAAGGACACTGGGAACCTGGGGCCAACGTCCTGACTTTC.

The CDR3 is CASSLPSGGAPGELFF. The CDR3 DNA sequence: TGTGCCAGCAGCCTGCCCAGCGGGGGGGCGCCCGGGGAGCTGTTTTTT. V usage is TRBV4-2 and J usage is TRBJ2-2; the match to TRBD2 covers 10 bases. This CDR3 region has 16 residues. CDR1 is LGHNA, CDR2 YNFKEQ, per germline. V trimming: 4 bases; J trimming: 6 bases; junction bases outside the gene matches: 8.

This clonotype has a count of ten or more. This chain connects TRBV6-5 to TRBJ2-3; D may be TRBD1 (5 bases). With 0 bases removed from V and 5 bases from J, the gap between germline ends came to 12 bases. This CDR3 comprises 15 residues. CDR1 and CDR2 (germline): MNHEY, SVGAGI. The CDR3 DNA reads as TGTGCCAGCAGTTACTCGGGCAGGGTGAGAGATACGCAGTATTTT. Protein: CASSYSGRVRDTQYF.

This clonotype was recorded a few times. The chain is built from TRBV5-6 and TRBJ2-5; possible D gene TRBD2, 6 bases. The CDR3 is 17 residues long. Germline CDR1 is SGHDT and CDR2 is YYEEEE. Trimming removed 5 bases at V and 6 bases at J, with 26 bases between. CDR3 protein: CASRTLAGTAEFKTQYF. As DNA, the CDR3 is TGTGCCAGCAGGACGCTCGCGGGGACCGCCGAGTTTAAGACCCAGTACTTC.

A few counts support this clonotype. V usage is TRBV29-1 and J usage is TRBJ2-1; TRBD2 might be the D (5 bases). With 3 bases removed from V and 3 bases from J, the gap between germline ends came to 6 bases. The CDR3 contains 12 residues. Germline V lookup: CDR1 SQVTM, CDR2 ANQGSEA. The DNA of the CDR3 is TGCAGCGTTGACAGCGGCTACAATGAGCAGTTCTTC. This codes for CSVDSGYNEQFF.

This clonotype was detected only a few times. The chain recombines TRBV14 with TRBJ2-6; no clear D gene. The CDR3 spans 13 residues. With 4 bases removed from V and 5 bases from J, the gap between germline ends came to 6 bases. Germline CDR1 and CDR2: SGHDN and FVKESK. This CDR3 reads CASSPERANVLTF. Here the CDR3 DNA reads TGTGCCAGCAGCCCAGAAAGGGCCAACGTCCTGACTTTC.

V and J are TRBV28 and TRBJ2-3; D tentatively fits TRBD1 or TRBD2 (5 bases each). CDR1 and CDR2 from the germline V gene are MDHEN and SYDVKM. V lost 3 bases, J lost 1 base, and 11 bases lay in between. CDR3 length: 15 residues. The CDR3 sequence: CASSFGGTGTDTQYF. The DNA for the CDR3 is TGTGCCAGCAGTTTTGGGGGAACTGGCACAGATACGCAGTATTTT.

This clonotype was counted only a few times. CDR3 protein: CASSLAKHRGYEQYF. CDR3 nucleotide sequence: TGTGCCAGCAGCTTGGCCAAGCATAGGGGCTACGAGCAGTACTTC. The chain has TRBV5-5 and TRBJ2-7; D perhaps matches TRBD1 (5 bases). With 0 bases removed from V and 3 bases from J, the gap between germline ends came to 13 bases. Germline V gene data show CDR1 as SGHKS and CDR2 as YYEKEE (reference sequence). CDR3 length: 15 residues.

The rearrangement links TRBV7-2 to TRBJ2-3; unclear D gene. The CDR3 totals 14 residues. V shed 5 bases and J shed 4 bases, with 13 bases lying between them. The germline V gene has CDR1 SGHTA and CDR2 FQGNSA. The CDR3 is CASSPAVGADTQYF. The CDR3 DNA is TGTGCCAGCAGCCCCGCCGTTGGCGCAGATACGCAGTATTTT.

This clonotype was seen only a few times. This chain uses TRBV5-5 with TRBJ2-1, with D possibly matching TRBD1 (5 bases). Germline V gene lookup returns CDR1 SGHKS and CDR2 YYEKEE (reference sequence). The ends were cut back, 4 bases at V and 5 bases at J, with 16 bases in the middle. This CDR3 contains 15 residues. In DNA, the CDR3 is TGTGCCAGCAGCCTCCGGACAAGTCCTAACAATGAGCAGTTCTTC. It specifies CASSLRTSPNNEQFF. The complete variable domain, with remaining parts taken from reference TRBV5-5 and TRBJ2-1, reads DAGVTQSPTHLIKTRGQQVTLRCSPISGHKSVSWYQQVLGQGPQFIFQYYEKEERGRGNFPDRFSARQFPNYSSELNVNALLLGDSALYLCASSLRTSPNNEQFFGPGTRLTVL.